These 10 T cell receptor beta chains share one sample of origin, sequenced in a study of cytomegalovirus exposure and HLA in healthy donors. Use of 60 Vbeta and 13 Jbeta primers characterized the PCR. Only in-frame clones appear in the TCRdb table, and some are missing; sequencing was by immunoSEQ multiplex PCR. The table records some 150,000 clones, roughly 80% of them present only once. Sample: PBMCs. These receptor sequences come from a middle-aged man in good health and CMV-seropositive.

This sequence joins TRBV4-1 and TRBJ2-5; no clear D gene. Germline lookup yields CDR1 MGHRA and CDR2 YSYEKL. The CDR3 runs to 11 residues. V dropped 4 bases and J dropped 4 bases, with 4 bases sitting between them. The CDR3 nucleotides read TGCGCCAGCAGCCGAGGAGAGACCCAGTACTTC. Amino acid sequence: CASSRGETQYF.

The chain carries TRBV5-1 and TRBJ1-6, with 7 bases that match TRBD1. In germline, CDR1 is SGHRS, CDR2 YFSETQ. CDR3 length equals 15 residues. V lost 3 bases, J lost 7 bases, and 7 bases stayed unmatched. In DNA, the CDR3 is TGCGCCAGCAGCTCAACAGGGGTCCCAAATTCACCCCTCCACTTT. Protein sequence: CASSSTGVPNSPLHF.

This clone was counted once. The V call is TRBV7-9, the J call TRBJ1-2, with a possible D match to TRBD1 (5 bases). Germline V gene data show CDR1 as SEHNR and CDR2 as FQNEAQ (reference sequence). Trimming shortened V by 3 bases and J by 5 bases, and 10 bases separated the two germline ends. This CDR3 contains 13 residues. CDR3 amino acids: CASSLRGGYGYTF. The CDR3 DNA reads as TGTGCCAGCAGCTTGAGGGGAGGGTATGGCTACACCTTC.

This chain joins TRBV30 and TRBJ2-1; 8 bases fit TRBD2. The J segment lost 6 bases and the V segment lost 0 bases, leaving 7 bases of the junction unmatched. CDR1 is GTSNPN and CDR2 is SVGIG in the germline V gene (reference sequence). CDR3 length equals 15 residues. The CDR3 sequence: CAWSVRAGALNEQFF. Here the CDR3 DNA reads TGTGCCTGGAGTGTAAGAGCGGGAGCCCTCAATGAGCAGTTCTTC.

CDR3 in amino acids: CASSWTSGGDYEQYF. CDR3 coding DNA: TGTGCCAGCAGCTGGACTAGCGGGGGTGACTACGAGCAGTACTTC. The chain combines TRBV5-5 with TRBJ2-7; 13 nucleotides line up with TRBD2. Trimming cost V 3 bases and J 3 bases; bases outside gene matches: 3. In germline, CDR1 is SGHKS, CDR2 YYEKEE (reference sequence). The CDR3 spans 15 residues.

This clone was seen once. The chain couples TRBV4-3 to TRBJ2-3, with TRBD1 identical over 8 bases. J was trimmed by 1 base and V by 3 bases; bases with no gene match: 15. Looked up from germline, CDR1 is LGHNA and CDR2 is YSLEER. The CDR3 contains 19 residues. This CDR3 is CASSHLQGRKGQGTDTQYF. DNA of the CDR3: TGCGCCAGCAGCCATCTCCAAGGGAGGAAGGGACAGGGCACAGATACGCAGTATTTT.

The CDR3 DNA follows: TGTGCCAGCAGGGGAAAGGGGGTAGGCTATGGCTACACCTTC. It encodes CASRGKGVGYGYTF. V is TRBV11-2 and J is TRBJ1-2, with D possibly being TRBD1 (6 bases). The germline V gene encodes CDR1 SGHAT and CDR2 FQNNGV. V gave up 6 bases and J gave up 4 bases, with 15 bases separating them. The CDR3 length is 14 residues.

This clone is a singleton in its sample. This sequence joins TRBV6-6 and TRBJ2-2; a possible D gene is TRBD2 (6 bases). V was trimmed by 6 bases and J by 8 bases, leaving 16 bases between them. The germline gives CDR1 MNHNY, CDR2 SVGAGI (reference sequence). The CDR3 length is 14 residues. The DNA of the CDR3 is TGTGCCAGCAGGTCCCAGCGCGCGGGAGGGGAGCTGTTTTTT. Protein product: CASRSQRAGGELFF.

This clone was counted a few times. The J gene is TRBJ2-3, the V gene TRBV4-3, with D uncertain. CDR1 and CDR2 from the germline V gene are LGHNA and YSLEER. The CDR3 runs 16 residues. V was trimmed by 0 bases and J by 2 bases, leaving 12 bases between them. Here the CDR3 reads CASSQEFTDSTDTQYF. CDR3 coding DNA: TGCGCCAGCAGCCAAGAATTCACTGATTCCACAGATACGCAGTATTTT.

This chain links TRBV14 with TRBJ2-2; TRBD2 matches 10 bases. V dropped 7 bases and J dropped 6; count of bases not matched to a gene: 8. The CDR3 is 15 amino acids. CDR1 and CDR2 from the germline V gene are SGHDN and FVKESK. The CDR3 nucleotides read TGTGCCAGCACCGCGACTAGCGGGTTGTCCGGGGAGCTGTTTTTT. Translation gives CASTATSGLSGELFF.